A selection of T cell receptor beta chains follows, all from one sample in a study of shared clonotypes between healthy human individuals. TCRdb's table, derived via immunoSEQ multiplex PCR, lists solely in-frame clones and lacks some. The table shows 550,000 to 750,000 clones, with 90% to 95% occurring only once. Sequenced: naive CD8+ T cells sorted from blood. The source of these receptors is a man aged 25-45 years in good health. Both conserved end residues are part of each CDR3. Each record gives: J gene, V gene, clone size, D gene, CDR3 protein, CDR3 DNA. A D gene is named only where the DNA matches it firmly. Rows give clone size only sometimes, using once, few, many, or a class for an expanded clone.

j_gene: TRBJ2-3; v_gene: TRBV9; abundance: once; d_gene: -; CDR3aa: CASSVEGTTDTQYF; CDR3nt: TGTGCCAGCAGCGTCGAGGGGACCACAGATACGCAGTATTTT
j_gene: TRBJ2-1; v_gene: TRBV5-6; abundance: once; d_gene: -; CDR3aa: CASGPLVMEQFF; CDR3nt: TGTGCCAGCGGCCCTCTTGTGATGGAGCAGTTCTTC
j_gene: TRBJ2-3; v_gene: TRBV29-1; abundance: once; d_gene: TRBD2; CDR3aa: CSAVTSRTDTQYF; CDR3nt: TGCAGCGCCGTGACTAGCCGCACAGATACGCAGTATTTT
j_gene: TRBJ2-3; v_gene: TRBV13; abundance: -; d_gene: TRBD2; CDR3aa: CASSSNLAGPVGPDTQYF; CDR3nt: TGTGCCAGCAGCTCTAATTTAGCGGGCCCCGTCGGGCCAGATACGCAGTATTTT
j_gene: TRBJ1-5; v_gene: TRBV7-8; abundance: -; d_gene: -; CDR3aa: CASSQQGTSNQPQHF; CDR3nt: TGTGCCAGCAGCCAACAGGGTACAAGCAATCAGCCCCAGCATTTT
j_gene: TRBJ2-1; v_gene: TRBV6-1; abundance: -; d_gene: -; CDR3aa: CASSDLPGLLNEQFF; CDR3nt: TGTGCCAGCAGTGACCTCCCGGGACTCCTTAATGAGCAGTTCTTC
j_gene: TRBJ2-1; v_gene: TRBV9; abundance: -; d_gene: TRBD2; CDR3aa: CASSEAGVSYNEQFF; CDR3nt: TGTGCCAGCAGCGAAGCGGGAGTCTCCTACAATGAGCAGTTCTTC
j_gene: TRBJ2-7; v_gene: TRBV7-9; abundance: -; d_gene: -; CDR3aa: CASSLEGAGEQYF; CDR3nt: TGTGCCAGCAGCTTAGAGGGGGCGGGGGAGCAGTACTTC
j_gene: TRBJ2-2; v_gene: TRBV5-8; abundance: -; d_gene: -; CDR3aa: CASSLEPGGVFTAGELFF; CDR3nt: TGTGCCAGCAGCTTGGAGCCGGGGGGCGTTTTTACCGCCGGGGAGCTGTTTTTT
j_gene: TRBJ1-1; v_gene: TRBV19; abundance: -; d_gene: -; CDR3aa: CASSIPGDMNTEAFF; CDR3nt: TGTGCCAGTAGTATACCAGGAGACATGAACACTGAAGCTTTCTTT
j_gene: TRBJ2-1; v_gene: TRBV7-2; abundance: -; d_gene: TRBD1; CDR3aa: CASSLVLGQGTNEQFF; CDR3nt: TGTGCCAGCAGCTTGGTCCTGGGACAGGGGACCAATGAGCAGTTCTTC
j_gene: TRBJ2-1; v_gene: TRBV7-2; abundance: few; d_gene: -; CDR3aa: CASSLDGPLDEQFF; CDR3nt: TGTGCCAGCAGCTTAGATGGTCCCCTCGATGAGCAGTTCTTC
j_gene: TRBJ2-5; v_gene: TRBV6-5; abundance: -; d_gene: -; CDR3aa: CASSPLALETQYF; CDR3nt: TGTGCCAGCAGCCCCCTAGCCCTCGAGACCCAGTACTTC
j_gene: TRBJ2-7; v_gene: TRBV4-1; abundance: -; d_gene: TRBD1; CDR3aa: CASSQAGTGGYEQYF; CDR3nt: TGCGCCAGCAGCCAAGCCGGGACAGGGGGCTACGAGCAGTACTTC
j_gene: TRBJ2-3; v_gene: TRBV28; abundance: -; d_gene: -; CDR3aa: CASLGDELSTDTQYF; CDR3nt: TGTGCCAGCCTTGGGGATGAATTGAGCACAGATACGCAGTATTTT
j_gene: TRBJ2-3; v_gene: TRBV2; abundance: -; d_gene: TRBD2; CDR3aa: CASERLAGETDTQYF; CDR3nt: TGTGCCAGCGAGAGGTTAGCGGGAGAAACAGATACGCAGTATTTT
j_gene: TRBJ1-4; v_gene: TRBV19; abundance: -; d_gene: -; CDR3aa: CASSALRPNEKLFF; CDR3nt: TGTGCCAGTAGCGCCCTGAGGCCTAATGAAAAACTGTTTTTT
j_gene: TRBJ2-7; v_gene: TRBV15; abundance: -; d_gene: -; CDR3aa: CATSRDGTPLEQYF; CDR3nt: TGTGCCACCAGCAGAGATGGTACGCCTCTCGAGCAGTACTTC
j_gene: TRBJ1-1; v_gene: TRBV2; abundance: few; d_gene: -; CDR3aa: CASSAYRAFF; CDR3nt: TGTGCCAGCAGTGCTTACAGGGCTTTCTTT
j_gene: TRBJ2-3; v_gene: TRBV5-1; abundance: -; d_gene: TRBD2; CDR3aa: CASSSGTSKSDF; CDR3nt: TGCGCCAGCAGCTCCGGGACTAGTAAGTCAGATTTT
j_gene: TRBJ2-1; v_gene: TRBV5-6; abundance: -; d_gene: TRBD2; CDR3aa: CASSPTGTSGRDEQFF; CDR3nt: TGTGCCAGCAGCCCCACCGGGACTAGCGGGAGGGATGAGCAGTTCTTC
j_gene: TRBJ2-3; v_gene: TRBV28; abundance: -; d_gene: TRBD2; CDR3aa: CASNGLRESDTQYF; CDR3nt: TGTGCCAGCAACGGTCTGCGGGAGTCCGATACGCAGTATTTT
j_gene: TRBJ1-5; v_gene: TRBV6-1; abundance: -; d_gene: -; CDR3aa: CASSWASVANQPQHF; CDR3nt: TGTGCCAGCAGTTGGGCCTCGGTGGCTAATCAGCCCCAGCATTTT
j_gene: TRBJ1-4; v_gene: TRBV9; abundance: -; d_gene: -; CDR3aa: CASSGLREKLFF; CDR3nt: TGTGCCAGCAGTGGTTTGAGGGAAAAACTGTTTTTT
j_gene: TRBJ2-3; v_gene: TRBV7-6; abundance: -; d_gene: TRBD1; CDR3aa: CASSLGQGGTDTQYF; CDR3nt: TGTGCCAGCAGCTTGGGACAGGGAGGCACAGATACGCAGTATTTT
j_gene: TRBJ2-7; v_gene: TRBV11-2; abundance: -; d_gene: TRBD1; CDR3aa: CASSSWGTGGEQYF; CDR3nt: TGTGCCAGCAGCTCTTGGGGGACAGGAGGTGAGCAGTACTTC
j_gene: TRBJ2-7; v_gene: TRBV27; abundance: -; d_gene: -; CDR3aa: CASSLSASYEQYF; CDR3nt: TGTGCCAGCAGTTTATCGGCTTCCTACGAGCAGTACTTC
j_gene: TRBJ2-7; v_gene: TRBV9; abundance: -; d_gene: -; CDR3aa: CASSAGASAYEQYF; CDR3nt: TGTGCCAGCAGCGCAGGGGCGTCGGCCTACGAGCAGTACTTC
j_gene: TRBJ1-1; v_gene: TRBV6-1; abundance: -; d_gene: -; CDR3aa: CASLSGTEAFF; CDR3nt: TGTGCCAGTCTTTCCGGGACAGAAGCTTTCTTT
j_gene: TRBJ1-4; v_gene: TRBV28; abundance: -; d_gene: TRBD1; CDR3aa: CASSLGTGVIFEKLFF; CDR3nt: TGTGCCAGCAGTTTAGGGACAGGGGTGATTTTTGAAAAACTGTTTTTT
j_gene: TRBJ2-7; v_gene: TRBV7-9; abundance: once; d_gene: -; CDR3aa: CASSLAGSYEQYF; CDR3nt: TGTGCCAGCAGCTTGGCGGGTTCCTACGAGCAGTACTTC
j_gene: TRBJ1-4; v_gene: TRBV5-6; abundance: -; d_gene: -; CDR3aa: CASSSPDRPNEKLFF; CDR3nt: TGTGCCAGCAGCTCACCGGACAGACCTAATGAAAAACTGTTTTTT